The clone carrying this T cell receptor (beta chain) was detected only a few times. As yet, its antigen is unknown. This specimen belongs to a study of blood T cells in healthy people across ages. Study findings and constraints: Roughly linear age-related decline in beta diversity appeared, significant by age roughly 40.

Germline V CDR1 and CDR2: SGDLS, YYNGEE. V was pared by 0 bases and J by 2 bases, with 5 bases between. The CDR3 runs 13 residues. Through a sample-barcoded 5' primer and a J-beta primer mix, a second PCR was run for roughly 7 to 12 cycles. TCRdb passed the 5' RACE reads through MiXCR, listing each CDR3 protein once. The sample includes 1.5 million to 2 million distinct CDR3 sequences, approximately 39% seen only once; the top ten take more than 20%. V gene TRBV9 combines with J gene TRBJ2-5; D unclear. The TCR originated in a human donor in good health. Sample: blood. This CDR3 reads CASSVDVQETQYF. As DNA, the CDR3 is TGTGCCAGCAGCGTAGATGTTCAAGAGACCCAGTACTTC.